This T cell receptor beta chain derives from a study of cytomegalovirus exposure and HLA in healthy donors. Primers for the PCR totalled 60 Vbeta and 13 Jbeta. Using immunoSEQ multiplex PCR, the repertoire was profiled, and TCRdb retains in-frame clones only, with some absent. The data hold 270,000 or so clones, with around 86% observed a single time. Study-wide results and caveats: The study reported that TCR beta sequences accurately predicted HLA-A and HLA-B alleles in most subjects. What a later analysis showed was that several of the most significant clusters appeared linked to common viral pathogens.

As to this clone: What it binds is not known.

While unrecorded immune exposures were likely, the donors were nominally healthy when sampled. The sample taken for sequencing was PBMCs. The receptor was isolated from a man aged 40-55 years in good health and CMV-seropositive.

The CDR3 is CASSLNPVDTEAFF. The CDR3 DNA reads TGTGCCAGCAGCTTGAACCCAGTGGACACTGAAGCTTTCTTT. The gene calls are TRBV5-4 and TRBJ1-1; D gene uncertain. V gave up 1 base and J gave up 3 bases, with 10 bases separating them. This CDR3 region has 14 residues. Germline CDR1 and CDR2: SGHNT and YYREEE (reference sequence).